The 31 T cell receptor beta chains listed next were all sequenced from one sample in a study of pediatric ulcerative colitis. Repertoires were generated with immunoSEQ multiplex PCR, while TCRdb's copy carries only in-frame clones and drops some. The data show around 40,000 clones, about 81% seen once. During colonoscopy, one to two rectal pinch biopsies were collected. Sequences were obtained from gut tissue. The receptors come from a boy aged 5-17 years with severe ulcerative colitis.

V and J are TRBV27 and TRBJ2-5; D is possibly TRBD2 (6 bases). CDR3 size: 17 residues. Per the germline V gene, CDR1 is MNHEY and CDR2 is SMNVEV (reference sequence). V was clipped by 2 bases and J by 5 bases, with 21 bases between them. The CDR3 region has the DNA TGTGCCAGCAGTTTACGCACCCCGGAGGGGCGCATGGAGACCCAGTACTTC. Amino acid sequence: CASSLRTPEGRMETQYF.

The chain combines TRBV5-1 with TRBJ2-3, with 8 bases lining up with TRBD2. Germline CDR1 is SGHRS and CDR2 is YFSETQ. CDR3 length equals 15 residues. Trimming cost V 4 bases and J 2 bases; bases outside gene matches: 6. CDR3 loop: CASSQSGGHTDTQYF. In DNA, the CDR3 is TGCGCCAGCAGCCAGTCGGGGGGGCACACAGATACGCAGTATTTT.

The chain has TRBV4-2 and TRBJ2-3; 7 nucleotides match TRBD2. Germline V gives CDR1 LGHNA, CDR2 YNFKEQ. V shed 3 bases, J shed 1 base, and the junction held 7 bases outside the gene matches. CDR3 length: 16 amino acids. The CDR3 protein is CASSHGGTRGTDTQYF. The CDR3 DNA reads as TGTGCCAGCAGCCACGGGGGGACCCGGGGCACAGATACGCAGTATTTT.

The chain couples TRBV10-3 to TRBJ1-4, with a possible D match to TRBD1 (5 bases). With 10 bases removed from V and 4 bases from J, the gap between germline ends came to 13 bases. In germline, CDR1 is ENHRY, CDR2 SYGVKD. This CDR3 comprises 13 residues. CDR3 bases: TGTGCCACCCATGGGGGAGTTAATGAAAAACTGTTTTTT. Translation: CATHGGVNEKLFF.

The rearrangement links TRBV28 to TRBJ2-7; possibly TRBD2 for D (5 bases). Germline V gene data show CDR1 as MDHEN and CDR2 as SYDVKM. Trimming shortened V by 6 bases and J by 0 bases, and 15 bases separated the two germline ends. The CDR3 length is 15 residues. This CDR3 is CASSPPAGSSYEQYF. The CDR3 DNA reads TGTGCCAGCAGCCCCCCGGCTGGGAGCTCCTACGAGCAGTACTTC.

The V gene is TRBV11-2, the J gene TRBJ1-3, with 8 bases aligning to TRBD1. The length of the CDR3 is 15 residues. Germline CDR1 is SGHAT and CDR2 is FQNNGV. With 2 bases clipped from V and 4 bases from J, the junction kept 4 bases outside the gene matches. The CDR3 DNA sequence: TGTGCCAGCAGCTTATACAGGGGGAGCGGAAACACCATATATTTT. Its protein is CASSLYRGSGNTIYF.

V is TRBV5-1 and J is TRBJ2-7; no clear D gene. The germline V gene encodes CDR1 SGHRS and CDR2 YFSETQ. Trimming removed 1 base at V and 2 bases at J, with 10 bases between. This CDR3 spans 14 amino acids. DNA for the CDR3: TGCGCCAGCAGCTTGCAGTCAGACACCTACGAGCAGTACTTC. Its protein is CASSLQSDTYEQYF.

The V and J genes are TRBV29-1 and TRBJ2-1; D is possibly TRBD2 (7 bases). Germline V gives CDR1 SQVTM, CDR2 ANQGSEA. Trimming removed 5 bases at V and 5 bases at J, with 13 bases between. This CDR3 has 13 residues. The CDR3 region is CSVNGGAHNEQFF. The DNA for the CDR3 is TGCAGCGTTAATGGGGGGGCTCACAATGAGCAGTTCTTC.

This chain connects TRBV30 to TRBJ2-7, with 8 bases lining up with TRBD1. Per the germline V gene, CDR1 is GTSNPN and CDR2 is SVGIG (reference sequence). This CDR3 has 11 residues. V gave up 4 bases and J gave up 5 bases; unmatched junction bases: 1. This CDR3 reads CAWTDRDEQYF. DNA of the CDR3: TGTGCCTGGACGGACAGGGACGAGCAGTACTTC.

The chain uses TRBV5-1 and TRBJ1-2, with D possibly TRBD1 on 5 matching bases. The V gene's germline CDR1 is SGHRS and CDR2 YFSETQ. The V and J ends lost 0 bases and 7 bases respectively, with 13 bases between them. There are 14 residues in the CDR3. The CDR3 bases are TGCGCCAGCAGCTTGGACACGGGGGGTGGTGGCTACACCTTC. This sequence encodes CASSLDTGGGGYTF.

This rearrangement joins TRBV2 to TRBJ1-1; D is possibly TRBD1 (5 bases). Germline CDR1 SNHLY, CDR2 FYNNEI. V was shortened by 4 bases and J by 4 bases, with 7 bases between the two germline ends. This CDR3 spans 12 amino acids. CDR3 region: CASSVGTTEAFF. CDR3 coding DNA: TGTGCCAGCAGTGTAGGGACCACTGAAGCTTTCTTT.

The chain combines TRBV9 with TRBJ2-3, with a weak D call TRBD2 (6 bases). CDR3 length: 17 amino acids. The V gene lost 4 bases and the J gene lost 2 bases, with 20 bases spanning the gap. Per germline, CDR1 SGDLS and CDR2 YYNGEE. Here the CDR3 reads CASSNPSGGTFTDTQYF. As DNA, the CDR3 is TGTGCCAGCAGCAACCCTAGTGGGGGGACTTTCACAGATACGCAGTATTTT.

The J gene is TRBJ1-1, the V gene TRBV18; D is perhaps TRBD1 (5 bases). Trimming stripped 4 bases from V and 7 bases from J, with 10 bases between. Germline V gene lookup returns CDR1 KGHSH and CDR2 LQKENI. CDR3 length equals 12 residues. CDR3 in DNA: TGTGCCAGCTCACAACCGGGGGTTGAAGCTTTCTTT. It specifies CASSQPGVEAFF. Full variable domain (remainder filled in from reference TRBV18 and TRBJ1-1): NAGVMQNPRHLVRRRGQEARLRCSPMKGHSHVYWYRQLPEEGLKFMVYLQKENIIDESGMPKERFSAEFPKEGPSILRIQQVVRGDSAAYFCASSQPGVEAFFGQGTRLTVV.

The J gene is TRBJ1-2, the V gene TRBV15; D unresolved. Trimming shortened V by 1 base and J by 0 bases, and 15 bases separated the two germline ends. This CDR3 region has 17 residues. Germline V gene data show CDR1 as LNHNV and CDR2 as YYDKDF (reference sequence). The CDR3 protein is CATSRGNSPLTNYGYTF. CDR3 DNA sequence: TGTGCCACCAGCAGAGGGAACAGCCCCTTGACTAACTATGGCTACACCTTC.

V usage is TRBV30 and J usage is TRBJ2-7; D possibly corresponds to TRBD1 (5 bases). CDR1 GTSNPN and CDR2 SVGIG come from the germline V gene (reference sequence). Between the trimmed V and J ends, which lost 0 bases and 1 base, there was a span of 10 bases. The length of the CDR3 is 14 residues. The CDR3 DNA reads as TGTGCCTGGAGTGTAACAGGCCCATCCTACGAGCAGTACTTC. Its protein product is CAWSVTGPSYEQYF. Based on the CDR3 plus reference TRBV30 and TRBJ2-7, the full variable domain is SQTIHQWPATLVQPVGSPLSLECTVEGTSNPNLYWYRQAAGRGLQLLFYSVGIGQISSEVPQNLSASRPQDRQFILSSKKLLLSDSGFYLCAWSVTGPSYEQYFGPGTRLTVT.

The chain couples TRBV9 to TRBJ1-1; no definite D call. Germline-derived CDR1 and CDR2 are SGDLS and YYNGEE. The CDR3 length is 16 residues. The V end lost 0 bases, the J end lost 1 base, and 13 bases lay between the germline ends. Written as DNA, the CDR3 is TGTGCCAGCAGCGTAGGAACCTTCTTTAGGAACACTGAAGCTTTCTTT. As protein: CASSVGTFFRNTEAFF. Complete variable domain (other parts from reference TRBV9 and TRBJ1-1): DSGVTQTPKHLITATGQRVTLRCSPRSGDLSVYWYQQSLDQGLQFLIQYYNGEERAKGNILERFSAQQFPDLHSELNLSSLELGDSALYFCASSVGTFFRNTEAFFGQGTRLTVV.

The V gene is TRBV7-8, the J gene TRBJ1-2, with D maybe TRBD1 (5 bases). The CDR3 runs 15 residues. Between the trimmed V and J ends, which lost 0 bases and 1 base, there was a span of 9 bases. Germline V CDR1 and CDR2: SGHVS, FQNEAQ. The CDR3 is CASSLAPGLNYGYTF. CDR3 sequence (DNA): TGTGCCAGCAGCTTAGCCCCGGGACTTAACTATGGCTACACCTTC.

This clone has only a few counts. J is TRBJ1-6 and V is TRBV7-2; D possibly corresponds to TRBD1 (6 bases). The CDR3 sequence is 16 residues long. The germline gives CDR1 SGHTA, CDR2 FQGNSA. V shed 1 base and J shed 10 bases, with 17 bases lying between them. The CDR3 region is CASSLELESGGSPLHF. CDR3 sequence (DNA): TGTGCCAGCAGCTTAGAGCTAGAGAGTGGGGGCTCACCCCTCCACTTT.

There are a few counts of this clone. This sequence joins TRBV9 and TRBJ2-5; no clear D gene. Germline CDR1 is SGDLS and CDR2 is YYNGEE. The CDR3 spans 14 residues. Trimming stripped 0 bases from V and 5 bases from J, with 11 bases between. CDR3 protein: CASSVGRTTETQYF. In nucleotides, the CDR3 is TGTGCCAGCAGCGTAGGACGGACGACGGAGACCCAGTACTTC.

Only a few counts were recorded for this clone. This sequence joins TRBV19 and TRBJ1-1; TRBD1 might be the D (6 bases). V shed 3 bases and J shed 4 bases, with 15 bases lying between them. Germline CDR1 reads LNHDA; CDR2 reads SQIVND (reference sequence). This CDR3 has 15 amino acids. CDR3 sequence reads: CASSIRRGRTTEAFF. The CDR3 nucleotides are TGTGCCAGTAGTATCCGAAGGGGGAGGACCACTGAAGCTTTCTTT.

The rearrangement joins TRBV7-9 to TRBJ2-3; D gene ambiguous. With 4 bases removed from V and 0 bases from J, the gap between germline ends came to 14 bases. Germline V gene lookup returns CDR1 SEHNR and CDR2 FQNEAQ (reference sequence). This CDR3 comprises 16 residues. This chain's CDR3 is CASSSSNTASTDTQYF. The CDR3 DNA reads TGTGCCAGCAGCTCCAGTAATACCGCTAGCACAGATACGCAGTATTTT. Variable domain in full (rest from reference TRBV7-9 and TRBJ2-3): DTGVSQNPRHKITKRGQNVTFRCDPISEHNRLYWYRQTLGQGPEFLTYFQNEAQLEKSRLLSDRFSAERPKGSFSTLEIQRTEQGDSAMYLCASSSSNTASTDTQYFGPGTRLTVL.

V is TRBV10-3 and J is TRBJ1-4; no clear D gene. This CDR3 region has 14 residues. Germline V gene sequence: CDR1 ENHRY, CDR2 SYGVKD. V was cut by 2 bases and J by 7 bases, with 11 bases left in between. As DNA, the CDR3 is TGTGCCATCAGTGAGCCTAGGGTGTCTGAAAAACTGTTTTTT. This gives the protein CAISEPRVSEKLFF.

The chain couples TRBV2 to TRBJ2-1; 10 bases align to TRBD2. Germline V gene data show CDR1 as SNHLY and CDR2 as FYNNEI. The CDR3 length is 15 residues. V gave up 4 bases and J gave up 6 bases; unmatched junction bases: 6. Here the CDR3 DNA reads TGTGCCAGCAGTGTCGTAGCGGGGGGTTTCAATGAGCAGTTCTTC. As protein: CASSVVAGGFNEQFF.

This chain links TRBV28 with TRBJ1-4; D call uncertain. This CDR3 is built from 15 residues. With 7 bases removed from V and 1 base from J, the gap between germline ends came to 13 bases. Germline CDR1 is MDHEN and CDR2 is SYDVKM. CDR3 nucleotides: TGTGCCAGCACACAAGACACGGAAACTAATGAAAAACTGTTTTTT. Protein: CASTQDTETNEKLFF. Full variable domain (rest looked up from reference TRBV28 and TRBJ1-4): DVKVTQSSRYLVKRTGEKVFLECVQDMDHENMFWYRQDPGLGLRLIYFSYDVKMKEKGDIPEGYSVSREKKERFSLILESASTNQTSMYLCASTQDTETNEKLFFGSGTQLSVL.

The CDR3, as DNA: TGTGCCAGCAGTGACACAGAGGCCGGGGAGCTGTTTTTT. This encodes CASSDTEAGELFF. J is TRBJ2-2 and V is TRBV25-1; no clear D gene. Trimming took 3 bases from V and 6 from J, leaving 8 bases between them. Germline V CDR1 and CDR2: MGHDK, SYGVNS. The CDR3 contains 13 residues.

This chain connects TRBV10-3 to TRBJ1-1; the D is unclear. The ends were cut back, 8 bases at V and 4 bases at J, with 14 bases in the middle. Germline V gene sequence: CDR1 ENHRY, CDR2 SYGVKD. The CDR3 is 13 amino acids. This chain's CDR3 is CAIWQGMGTEAFF. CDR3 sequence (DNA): TGTGCCATCTGGCAAGGGATGGGCACTGAAGCTTTCTTT.

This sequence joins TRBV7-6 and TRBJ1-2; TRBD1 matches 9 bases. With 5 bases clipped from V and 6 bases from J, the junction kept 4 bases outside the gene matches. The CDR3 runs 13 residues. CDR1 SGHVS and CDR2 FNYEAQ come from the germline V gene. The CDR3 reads CASSAQGAHGYTF. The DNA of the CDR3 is TGTGCCAGCAGCGCACAGGGGGCTCATGGCTACACCTTC.

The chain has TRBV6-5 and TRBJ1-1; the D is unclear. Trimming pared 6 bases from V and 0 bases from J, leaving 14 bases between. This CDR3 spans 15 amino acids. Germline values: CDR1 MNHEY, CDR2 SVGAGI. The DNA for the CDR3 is TGTGCCAGCAGCCGAAAACCTCAGCTGAACACTGAAGCTTTCTTT. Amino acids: CASSRKPQLNTEAFF.

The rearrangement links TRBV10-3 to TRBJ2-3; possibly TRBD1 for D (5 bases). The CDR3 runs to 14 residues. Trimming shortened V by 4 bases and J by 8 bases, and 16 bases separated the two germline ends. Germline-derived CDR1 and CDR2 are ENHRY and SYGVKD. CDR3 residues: CAISVTGPVGTQYF. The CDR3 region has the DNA TGTGCCATCAGTGTCACAGGTCCTGTAGGTACGCAGTATTTT.

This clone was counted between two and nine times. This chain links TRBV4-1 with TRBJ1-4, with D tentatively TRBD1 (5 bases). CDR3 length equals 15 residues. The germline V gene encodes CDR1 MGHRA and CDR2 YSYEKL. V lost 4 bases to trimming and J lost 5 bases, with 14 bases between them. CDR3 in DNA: TGCGCCAGCAGCCCGGGGCAGCTTGTAAATGAAAAACTGTTTTTT. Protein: CASSPGQLVNEKLFF.

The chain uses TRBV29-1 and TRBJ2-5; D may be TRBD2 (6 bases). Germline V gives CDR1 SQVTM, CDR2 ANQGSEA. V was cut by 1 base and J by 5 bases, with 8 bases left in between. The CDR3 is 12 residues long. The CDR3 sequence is CSVEVGGETQYF. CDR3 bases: TGCAGCGTTGAAGTAGGAGGGGAGACCCAGTACTTC. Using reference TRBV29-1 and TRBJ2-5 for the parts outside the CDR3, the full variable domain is SAVISQKPSRDICQRGTSLTIQCQVDSQVTMMFWYRQQPGQSLTLIATANQGSEATYESGFVIDKFPISRPNLTFSTLTVSNMSPEDSSIYLCSVEVGGETQYFGPGTRLLVL.